These 21 T cell receptor beta chains share one sample of origin, sequenced in a study of post-analysis software for immune sequencing data. Unique molecular identifiers tagged the TCR beta cDNA libraries. A single record per CDR3 protein comes from TCRdb applying MiXCR to the PCR reads. Among about 460,000 distinct CDR3 sequences listed, approximately 46% were seen once. No antigen has been identified for these receptors. Findings and caveats of the study: Five TRBV segments, including TRBV5-6, TRBV5-1 and TRBV20-1, were more frequent in patients than controls.

Sample: blood. These TCRs come from a girl aged 5-17 years with multiple sclerosis.

J is TRBJ2-5 and V is TRBV3-1; the match to TRBD2 covers 9 bases. The J call is in doubt because the DNA end fits TRBJ2-4 better. The germline V gene has CDR1 LGHDT and CDR2 YNNKEL (reference sequence). The CDR3 is made up of 15 amino acids. The CDR3 loop reads CASSQDRAGGHIQYF. The CDR3 nucleotides read TGTGCCAGCAGCCAAGATCGGGCGGGAGGGCACATTCAGTACTTC.

This rearrangement joins TRBV7-9 to TRBJ1-6; possible D gene TRBD1, 5 bases. This CDR3 spans 17 amino acids. Germline V CDR1 and CDR2: SEHNR, FQNEAQ (reference sequence). V lost 3 bases to trimming and J lost 7 bases, with 19 bases between them. The CDR3 nucleotides read TGTGCCAGCAGCTTCTTACGAGGGACGGCAGAAAATTCACCCCTCCACTTT. Translation gives CASSFLRGTAENSPLHF.

The chain is built from TRBV9 and TRBJ2-1; 8 bases map to TRBD2. The CDR3 spans 14 residues. CDR1 is SGDLS, CDR2 YYNGEE, per germline. The V segment lost 7 bases and the J segment 0 bases; nucleotides outside the gene matches: 3. Written as DNA, the CDR3 is TGTGCCAGCGCCGGGACTAGCTCCTACAATGAGCAGTTCTTC. This codes for CASAGTSSYNEQFF. Complete variable domain (other parts from reference TRBV9 and TRBJ2-1): DSGVTQTPKHLITATGQRVTLRCSPRSGDLSVYWYQQSLDQGLQFLIQYYNGEERAKGNILERFSAQQFPDLHSELNLSSLELGDSALYFCASAGTSSYNEQFFGPGTRLTVL.

The sample holds a few counts of this clonotype. The chain links TRBV3-1 to TRBJ2-7, with a possible D match to TRBD2 (6 bases). The CDR3 is 13 amino acids. V was cut by 3 bases and J by 5 bases, with 11 bases left in between. The germline V gene has CDR1 LGHDT and CDR2 YNNKEL (reference sequence). Here the CDR3 reads CASSHNPGDEQYF. Written as DNA, the CDR3 is TGTGCCAGCAGCCACAACCCGGGGGACGAGCAGTACTTC.

This chain connects TRBV20-1 to TRBJ1-5; the D gene is possibly TRBD1 (6 bases). The CDR3 length is 14 residues. Germline-derived CDR1 and CDR2 are DFQATT and SNEGSKA (reference sequence). V was pared by 6 bases and J by 4 bases, with 16 bases between. The CDR3 DNA sequence: TGCAGTGCCCAAGAGAGCAGGGGTAATCAGCCCCAGCATTTT. Amino acid sequence: CSAQESRGNQPQHF.

J is TRBJ2-3 and V is TRBV18, with D hard to call. From germline, CDR1 is KGHSH and CDR2 LQKENI. CDR3 size: 14 residues. The ends were cut back, 0 bases at V and 6 bases at J, with 10 bases in the middle. The CDR3 loop reads CASSPPDKGDTQYF. In DNA form, the CDR3 reads TGTGCCAGCTCACCACCAGATAAGGGCGATACGCAGTATTTT.

Points on this clonotype: The missing conserved phenylalanine or tryptophan at the end of this CDR3 makes a read error likely. The chain has TRBV25-1 and TRBJ2-5; TRBD1 aligns across 9 bases. In germline, CDR1 is MGHDK, CDR2 SYGVNS. This CDR3 comprises 19 residues. The V and J ends lost 3 bases and 4 bases, in that order; junction bases with no gene match: 18. The CDR3 spells CASSDGNRGLRGLGETQYC. DNA of the CDR3: TGTGCCAGCAGTGACGGGAACAGGGGGCTAAGAGGTTTGGGAGAGACCCAGTACTGC.

The rearrangement uses TRBV12-3 or TRBV12-4 and TRBJ1-2; D unresolved. The CDR3 length is 12 residues. Trimming pared 6 bases from V and 8 bases from J, leaving 13 bases between. CDR3 coding DNA: TGTGCCAGCAGCTACGTCGGGGAGGGCTACACCTTC. Translation gives CASSYVGEGYTF.

This chain uses TRBV13 with TRBJ2-5; 8 bases align to TRBD1. The CDR3 spans 15 residues. Unmatched junction bases numbered 6, after V lost 6 bases and J lost 0 bases. From germline, CDR1 is PRHDT and CDR2 FYEKMQ (reference sequence). The chain's CDR3 is CASSRDRLDQETQYF. The CDR3 nucleotides read TGTGCCAGCAGTCGGGACAGGTTGGACCAAGAGACCCAGTACTTC.

This clonotype was seen more than once but under ten times. The chain joins TRBV11-2 to TRBJ2-1; maybe TRBD2 (6 bases). Trimming pared 0 bases from V and 3 bases from J, leaving 15 bases between. There are 17 residues in the CDR3. Germline assignment: CDR1 SGHAT and CDR2 FQNNGV. CDR3 sequence reads: CASSLDAFDGGYNEQFF. CDR3 nucleotides: TGTGCCAGCAGCTTAGATGCCTTTGACGGGGGCTACAATGAGCAGTTCTTC.

The chain links TRBV6-2 or TRBV6-3 to TRBJ2-3; 8 nucleotides align to TRBD2. The CDR3 runs to 17 residues. With V trimmed by 5 bases and J by 1 base, 11 bases remained unmatched. Germline V gene sequence: CDR1 MNHEY, CDR2 SVGEGT. This chain's CDR3 is CASSKTPGLVGTDTQYF. In DNA form, the CDR3 reads TGTGCCAGCAGTAAAACTCCGGGACTAGTGGGCACAGATACGCAGTATTTT.

The V call is TRBV7-9, the J call TRBJ1-2; 7 bases agree with TRBD1. This CDR3 region has 17 residues. The germline V gene has CDR1 SEHNR and CDR2 FQNEAQ (reference sequence). The junction had 15 bases not matched to a gene; V was cut back by 8 bases and J by 0 bases. CDR3 loop: CASEKPGQSPANYGYTF. The CDR3 coding sequence is TGTGCCAGCGAAAAACCGGGACAGAGCCCGGCTAACTATGGCTACACCTTC.

The J gene is TRBJ1-4, the V gene TRBV20-1, with D maybe TRBD1 (5 bases). Germline CDR1 and CDR2: DFQATT and SNEGSKA (reference sequence). This CDR3 has 15 amino acids. The ends were cut back, 3 bases at V and 3 bases at J, with 14 bases in the middle. For the CDR3, the DNA is TGCAGTGCTAGGCCGCCGGGGGTGGCTAATGAAAAACTGTTTTTT. It encodes CSARPPGVANEKLFF.

The DNA for the CDR3 is TGCGCCAGCAGCATCCGAGTACAGAGCTCTGGGGCCAACGTCCTGACTTTC. This sequence encodes CASSIRVQSSGANVLTF. This sequence joins TRBV5-1 and TRBJ2-6; D is uncertain. Germline-derived CDR1 and CDR2 are SGHRS and YFSETQ. The CDR3 runs 17 residues. Trimming stripped 4 bases from V and 0 bases from J, with 14 bases between.

This clonotype appeared a few times. The chain is built from TRBV5-1 and TRBJ2-1; D perhaps matches TRBD1 (6 bases). The CDR3 covers 16 residues. Germline V CDR1 and CDR2: SGHRS, YFSETQ. The V end lost 0 bases, the J end lost 2 bases, and 12 bases lay between the germline ends. DNA of the CDR3: TGCGCCAGCAGCTTGGAGGCAGGGGACCCCTACAATGAGCAGTTCTTC. It specifies CASSLEAGDPYNEQFF.

The chain carries TRBV20-1 and TRBJ2-3, with D perhaps matching TRBD2 (6 bases). V shed 2 bases and J shed 6 bases, with 18 bases lying between them. Germline CDR1 DFQATT, CDR2 SNEGSKA (reference sequence). The CDR3 loop spans 15 amino acids. CDR3: CSARRGTLNLDTQYF. The CDR3 DNA reads TGCAGTGCTAGACGGGGGACCCTTAACCTGGATACGCAGTATTTT.

V and J are TRBV12-3 or TRBV12-4 and TRBJ1-2; tentatively, D is TRBD1 (5 bases). Trimming removed 2 bases at V and 2 bases at J, with 12 bases between. The CDR3 contains 15 residues. The CDR3 DNA reads as TGTGCCAGCAGTTTAACGCAGGGCTGGAACTATGGCTACACCTTC. It specifies CASSLTQGWNYGYTF.

The rearrangement joins TRBV20-1 to TRBJ2-7, with D possibly matching TRBD2 (6 bases). Germline CDR1 reads DFQATT; CDR2 reads SNEGSKA (reference sequence). Trimming removed 1 base from V and 2 bases from J, with 15 bases in between. The CDR3 totals 15 residues. The CDR3 is CSARVRLASTYEQYF. DNA for the CDR3: TGCAGTGCTAGAGTAAGGCTAGCGAGTACCTACGAGCAGTACTTC.

The chain has TRBV29-1 and TRBJ2-5, with D maybe TRBD2 (5 bases). The closer fit of TRBJ2-1 to the DNA end suggests the J call may be wrong. Germline CDR1 SQVTM, CDR2 ANQGSEA. This CDR3 contains 14 residues. CDR3 in amino acids: CSLRPRSGQETQFF. CDR3 nucleotide sequence: TGCAGCCTACGCCCTAGGAGCGGTCAAGAGACCCAGTTCTTC.

Written as DNA, the CDR3 is TGTGCCAGCAGTTTCCCAGCGACTAGCGGACGCTACGAGCAGTACTTC. This sequence encodes CASSFPATSGRYEQYF. The chain has TRBV27 and TRBJ2-7; TRBD2 matches at 9 bases. Germline CDR1 MNHEY, CDR2 SMNVEV (reference sequence). The CDR3 has 16 residues. J was trimmed by 3 bases and V by 3 bases; bases with no gene match: 9.

In DNA, the CDR3 is TGTGCCAGCAGCCAAGATCCGGGGCTAGCCGTGATCTTCTCTGGGGCCAACGTCCTGACTTTC. Its protein product is CASSQDPGLAVIFSGANVLTF. The V gene is TRBV3-1, the J gene TRBJ2-6; D possibly uses TRBD1 or TRBD2 (5 bases each). V lost 0 bases to trimming and J lost 0 bases, with 21 bases between them. Germline CDR1 is LGHDT and CDR2 is YNNKEL (reference sequence). This CDR3 has 21 residues.